The clone carrying this TCR beta chain was counted between two and nine times. This CDR3 comprises 13 residues. V was pared by 0 bases and J by 3 bases, with 6 bases between. Germline V gene lookup returns CDR1 SGDLS and CDR2 YYNGEE. TCRdb called the RACE reads again in MiXCR, with one record for every CDR3 protein. The repertoire includes 150,000 to 200,000 distinct CDR3 sequences, roughly 15% of them detected once, and about 1.7% sits in the top ten. This specimen belongs to a study of human T cells and chemical hapten exposure. Time point specified: patch test 1, 2 weeks after DPC sensitization. Indicated treatment: therapeutic diphenylcyclopropenone sensitization with weekly scalp DPC.

This sequence joins TRBV9 and TRBJ1-1; D is uncertain. The input for sequencing was whole blood, taken in connection with sensitization to the hapten diphenylcyclopropenone (DPC). This TCR came from a woman in her thirties with alopecia areata. Some clones in this sample may be carry-over from other donors' samples. Written as DNA, the CDR3 is TGTGCCAGCAGCGTAGGCCGTTACACTGAAGCTTTCTTT. Translation: CASSVGRYTEAFF.